The following is a T cell receptor beta chain sequence with its context. Its specificity is unknown. A junction boundary mismatches the germline segment, possibly from a read error. In germline, CDR1 is MNHNS, CDR2 SASEGT. This CDR3 has 18 residues. These data come from a study of T cell repertoires in cytomegalovirus infection. MiXCR, applied by TCRdb to the reads, yields one record per CDR3 protein. The table has approximately 910,000 distinct CDR3 sequences, less than 40% seen once. General study points: HLA-C-restricted CMV clonotypes gave the most frequent clonotype in two of eight donors. Pooled public TCR beta family frequency picked out CMV carriers with the relevant HLA.

This receptor was obtained from a human donor in good health (CMV status not recorded). Some clones in this sample may be carry-over from other donors' samples. The chain uses TRBV6-1 and TRBJ1-2; 7 positions match TRBD1. The starting material was cultured CD8+ T cells from PBMCs, obtained from culture after CMV antigen stimulation. The CDR3 sequence: CAGSEARQGDSLNYGYTF. In DNA form, the CDR3 reads TGTGCCGGCAGTGAAGCGAGACAGGGTGATTCCCTTAACTATGGCTACACCTTC.